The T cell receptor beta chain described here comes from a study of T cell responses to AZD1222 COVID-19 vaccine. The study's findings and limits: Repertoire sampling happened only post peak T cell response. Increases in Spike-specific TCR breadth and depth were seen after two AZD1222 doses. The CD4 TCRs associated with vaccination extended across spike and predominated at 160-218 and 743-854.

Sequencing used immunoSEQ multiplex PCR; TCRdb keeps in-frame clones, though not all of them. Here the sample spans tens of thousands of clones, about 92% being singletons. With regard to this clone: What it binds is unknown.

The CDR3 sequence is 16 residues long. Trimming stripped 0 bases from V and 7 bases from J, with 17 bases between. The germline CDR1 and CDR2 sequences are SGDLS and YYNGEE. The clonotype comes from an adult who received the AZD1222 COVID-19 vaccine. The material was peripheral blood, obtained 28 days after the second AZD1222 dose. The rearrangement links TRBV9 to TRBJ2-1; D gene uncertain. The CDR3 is CASSVVDAVFRNEQFF. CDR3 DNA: TGTGCCAGCAGCGTAGTTGACGCAGTGTTTCGTAATGAGCAGTTCTTC.